The clone carrying this T cell receptor beta chain was seen only a few times. The data were taken from a study of blood T cells in healthy people across ages. The CDR3 contains 13 residues. Trimming took off 2 bases at V and 2 bases at J, with 9 bases between the two ends. Germline CDR1 DFQATT, CDR2 SNEGSKA (reference sequence). Primers used in a second PCR of about 7 to 12 cycles were a sample-barcoded 5' primer and a J-beta primer mix. In TCRdb, the 5' RACE reads were re-called with MiXCR into one record per CDR3 protein. The sample lists some 780,000 distinct CDR3 sequences, roughly three fifths occurring once.

This TCR was sampled from a middle-aged man in good health. The chain joins TRBV20-1 to TRBJ2-5; no definite D call. What was sequenced was blood. The CDR3 loop is CSARSIGQETQYF. As DNA, the CDR3 is TGCAGTGCTAGAAGTATAGGGCAAGAGACCCAGTACTTC.